The rows below give T cell receptor beta chains drawn from one sample of a study of T-cell memory formation after mild COVID-19. Each CDR3 protein is one row after TCRdb ran MiXCR on the 5' RACE reads. The sample consists of some 600,000 distinct CDR3 sequences, around a sixth of them appearing once. The sample taken for sequencing was PBMCs or a T cell subset sorted from them (not recorded which). The receptors shown here come from an adult woman who had mild COVID-19 (a few samples of this study predate the infection). Cell type and time point are not known. Each CDR3 is given with its conserved first and last residue. Fields, in order: V gene, CDR3 protein.

TRBV5-5 CASSTMERSYGYTF
TRBV4-2 CASSQDGGPNTEAFF
TRBV7-2 CASSLTGTSGYNEQFF
TRBV12-3/TRBV12-4 CASNPGQLQETQYF
TRBV11-2 CASSFQAQGHITDTQYF
TRBV10-3 CAISEAGGPYEQYF
TRBV6-2/TRBV6-3 CASSTIPGAGVTYEQYF
TRBV12-3/TRBV12-4 CASSPLSGGRTNTQYF
TRBV6-2/TRBV6-3 CASSYGTSGSGETQYF
TRBV12-3/TRBV12-4 CASSLIGTNYGYTF
TRBV6-6 CASSYSGQGAVEAFF
TRBV27 CASSFLTSGGNEQYF
TRBV4-2 CASSQDSGSGYTF
TRBV7-8 CASSVQISSYNEQFF
TRBV10-3 CAISENDRSYGGTQYF
TRBV5-1 CASSAGILVTYNEQFF
TRBV9 CASSAQGAPEAFF
TRBV9 CASSPGPSGAEQYF
TRBV20-1 CSARGPTDPKPHRPVLYQETQYF
TRBV7-9 CAITPPFPTSTDTQYF
TRBV10-2 CASSEDRGREQYF
TRBV5-1 CASSAGTSGGAGANVLTF
TRBV10-3 CAISRQGVADTQYF
TRBV6-4 CASSGGTSDYNEQFF
TRBV7-2 CASSSRGRDEQYF
TRBV9 CASSVGRGGVPEELFF
TRBV6-2/TRBV6-3 CASSPQTNTEAFF
TRBV4-3 CASSQGFLTGGIYGYTF
TRBV12-3/TRBV12-4 CASSRQSKEQFF
TRBV30 CAWSYPGQGKYGYTF
TRBV15 CATSRPGSEADTQYF
TRBV19 CASSRDRGYSPLHF
TRBV7-9 CASRPGTFNTGELFF
TRBV10-3 CAISEDRDYGYTF
TRBV9 CASSPAGGGNSPLHF